This T cell receptor beta chain was captured by sequencing in a study of CD8+ T cells in alopecia areata. Turning to the study itself: Treated patients received oral tofacitinib, 5 to 10 mg twice daily.

Findings and caveats of the study: Scalp clonality, along with expanded CD8+ clones among the top 100, was significantly decreased by tofacitinib.

Note on this clone: Its antigen is as yet unknown.

The sequencing template was cDNA reverse transcribed from extracted RNA. Here immunoSEQ multiplex PCR was the method, and the copy in TCRdb shows in-frame clones only, minus some. The sample contains around 200,000 clones, under 60% of which appear only once. The treatment: oral pan-JAK inhibitor, 5-10 mg twice daily. Trimming shortened V by 1 base and J by 7 bases, and 8 bases separated the two germline ends. Germline V gene data show CDR1 as MGHRA and CDR2 as YSYEKL. The CDR3 totals 13 residues. The sequencing used CD8+ T cells sorted from blood, collected at week 24, from a patient treated with tofacitinib. This receptor was obtained from a human donor with alopecia areata. This chain links TRBV4-1 with TRBJ1-5; D unresolved. CDR3 protein: CASSQAARQPQHF. CDR3 DNA sequence: TGCGCCAGCAGCCAAGCCGCGAGGCAGCCCCAGCATTTT.